This T cell receptor (beta chain) was found in a study of radiotherapy plus CTLA-4 blockade in lung cancer. The overall study: Around 20% of enrolled patients responded objectively, and 25% to 40% had disease control.

V lost 4 bases to trimming and J lost 5 bases, with 15 bases between them. Germline V lookup: CDR1 SGDLS, CDR2 YYNGEE. The CDR3 contains 14 residues. Chemo-refractory metastatic non-small-cell lung cancer patients underwent focal radiation alongside CTLA-4 blockade with ipilimumab. Overall study findings and caveats: Tumor-origin TCR clones grew in blood after radiotherapy plus ipilimumab.

Notes on this clone: Antigen unknown.

This table comes from immunoSEQ multiplex PCR, and its TCRdb copy is limited to in-frame clones, with some not included. The sample yields about 62,000 clones, 60% to 80% seen once. The sample here was peripheral blood, taken from a patient treated with radiotherapy plus ipilimumab. The source of this sequence is a human donor with non-small cell lung cancer who had a complete response to radiotherapy plus ipilimumab. This chain connects TRBV9 to TRBJ2-5; tentatively, D is TRBD1 (6 bases). The CDR3 loop reads CASSPWDTRETQYF. DNA of the CDR3: TGTGCCAGCAGCCCCTGGGACACGAGGGAGACCCAGTACTTC.